This T cell receptor (beta chain) is drawn from a study of blood T cell repertoires in COVID-19. Study-wide background: PBMCs, B-cell-depleted T cells, or T cells provided the cDNA or gDNA that made up the material.

How the authors handled the data: Estimation of nucleated cell counts was performed using reference gene primer amplification. Profiled with immunoSEQ multiplex PCR; TCRdb holds only in-frame clones, not every one. V, J and clone size were drawn from that table, and D and trimming were deduced from the DNA. Of 55,000 to 80,000 clones listed, more than 75% are singletons. The ends were cut back, 5 bases at V and 6 bases at J, with 8 bases in the middle. The CDR3 sequence is 13 residues long. The germline gives CDR1 MNHEY, CDR2 SVGEGT. What was sequenced was peripheral blood. The receptor was derived from a human donor in a cohort sampled during active COVID-19. The chain combines TRBV6-2 or TRBV6-3 with TRBJ1-6, with D uncertain. The DNA for the CDR3 is TGTGCCAGCAGTACCCCGGGTAATTCACCCCTCCACTTT. This codes for CASSTPGNSPLHF.